The 29 T cell receptor beta chains reported below all come from one sample, sequenced in a study of shared clonotypes between healthy human individuals (dated by TCRdb to the early 2020s). Preparation of the library involved the immunoSEQ multiplex PCR assay. Imported from immuneACCESS, the table was reduced by TCRdb to in-frame sequences with V and J called. These copies leave out some clones; in studies compared against another copy, an unresolved V gene accounts for under half, and the cause of the remainder is not known. The sample table lists millions of clones, about 92% of them with a count of one. Roughly 1.7% of the sample is held by the ten biggest clonotypes. CD8 naive samples were obtained by positive selection for CCR7 among CD45RO-negative cells, yielding a CD45RA+CCR7+ population from which TemRA cells were excluded. The sample comprised naive CD8+ T cells from PBMCs. Taken with the paper, the label for cell subset or site translates to: CD45RA+CCR7+. The receptors come from a man aged 18 to 29 in good health. Some clones in this sample may be carry-over from other donors' samples.

The chain uses TRBV9 and TRBJ1-5; 7 bases match TRBD1. This CDR3 is 17 amino acids long. V lost 0 bases, J lost 0 bases, and 6 bases stayed unmatched. In germline, CDR1 is SGDLS, CDR2 YYNGEE. The CDR3 loop reads CASSVGDRPYSNQPQHF. CDR3 nucleotides: TGTGCCAGCAGCGTAGGGGACAGACCCTATAGCAATCAGCCCCAGCATTTT.

V and J are TRBV28 and TRBJ2-3, with a possible D match to TRBD2 (6 bases). CDR1 is MDHEN and CDR2 is SYDVKM in the germline V gene. Deletions cut 7 bases from V and 4 bases from J, with 15 bases between. The CDR3 runs to 14 residues. The CDR3 nucleotides are TGTGCCAGCACCCTCCTAGGGGAGGCAGATACGCAGTATTTT. This sequence encodes CASTLLGEADTQYF.

The genes are TRBV10-1 and TRBJ2-7; D gene unclear. With 0 bases removed from V and 6 bases from J, the gap between germline ends came to 9 bases. There are 13 residues in the CDR3. Looked up from germline, CDR1 is WNHNN and CDR2 is SYGVQD (reference sequence). The CDR3 DNA reads TGCGCCAGCAGTGAGTCCCGCCGAACCGAGCAGTACTTC. Its translation is CASSESRRTEQYF.

V usage is TRBV5-4 and J usage is TRBJ2-7; D remains unclear. Germline CDR1 is SGHNT and CDR2 is YYREEE (reference sequence). The CDR3 is 13 amino acids. Trimming cost V 0 bases and J 6 bases, with 10 bases left between them. The CDR3 DNA reads TGTGCCAGCAGCTTGGGGGGAATGGTCGAGCAGTACTTC. It translates to CASSLGGMVEQYF.

This rearrangement joins TRBV4-3 to TRBJ2-4; 9 positions match TRBD2. The CDR3 is 15 residues long. Germline CDR1 and CDR2: LGHNA and YSLEER. The trim removed 4 bases at V and 9 bases at J, leaving 10 bases unmatched. The CDR3 region is CASSPTRGRGGIQYF. For the CDR3, the DNA is TGCGCCAGCAGCCCGACCCGCGGGAGGGGGGGCATTCAGTACTTC.

J is TRBJ2-5 and V is TRBV4-1; no clear D gene. V was cut by 4 bases and J by 5 bases, with 20 bases left in between. The length of the CDR3 is 16 residues. Germline CDR1 MGHRA, CDR2 YSYEKL. The CDR3 DNA is TGCGCCAGCAGCCCCGACAAATGGGGTCAGGAGGAGACCCAGTACTTC. This translates into CASSPDKWGQEETQYF.

V and J are TRBV13 and TRBJ2-2, with TRBD2 identical over 7 bases. The V and J ends lost 3 bases and 6 bases, in that order; junction bases with no gene match: 7. This CDR3 contains 15 residues. CDR1 and CDR2 from the germline V gene are PRHDT and FYEKMQ (reference sequence). CDR3 bases: TGTGCCAGCAGCTTTGGGGGAGGGCCCCCCGGGGAGCTGTTTTTT. It codes for CASSFGGGPPGELFF.

In regard to this clone: Other nucleotide sequences from this sample produce the same CDR3. In DNA, the CDR3 is TGTGCCAGCAGTATCCGGGACAGGGCCTACGAGCAGTACTTC. Protein product: CASSIRDRAYEQYF. The chain couples TRBV27 to TRBJ2-7, with 9 bases fitting TRBD1. Germline CDR1 MNHEY, CDR2 SMNVEV (reference sequence). This CDR3 has 14 residues. Losses at the gene ends were 5 bases for V and 2 bases for J; bases not matched to a gene: 4.

The chain joins TRBV29-1 to TRBJ1-2; tentatively, D is TRBD1 (6 bases). Germline values: CDR1 SQVTM, CDR2 ANQGSEA. V was shortened by 1 base and J by 1 base, with 10 bases between the two germline ends. The length of the CDR3 is 14 residues. Here the CDR3 reads CSVEVDRNNYGYTF. In nucleotides, the CDR3 is TGCAGCGTTGAAGTTGACAGGAATAACTATGGCTACACCTTC.

The chain uses TRBV4-2 and TRBJ2-7; possibly TRBD1 for D (5 bases). The V end was cut by 0 bases, the J end by 0 bases, with 9 bases between. The germline V gene has CDR1 LGHNA and CDR2 YNFKEQ. This CDR3 contains 15 residues. The DNA for the CDR3 is TGTGCCAGCAGCCAAGACAGGGAAATCTCCTACGAGCAGTACTTC. Encoded protein: CASSQDREISYEQYF.

The chain combines TRBV11-2 with TRBJ2-1; possible D gene TRBD2, 5 bases. The CDR3 sequence is 16 residues long. V was pared by 0 bases and J by 8 bases, with 17 bases between. Germline CDR1 and CDR2: SGHAT and FQNNGV. The CDR3 is CASSLDRASFQYEQFF. The CDR3 region has the DNA TGTGCCAGCAGCTTAGATCGGGCTAGCTTCCAATATGAGCAGTTCTTC.

About this clone itself: The sample holds other DNA sequences that translate to the same CDR3. The chain is built from TRBV10-1 and TRBJ2-7, with D unresolved. The germline CDR1 and CDR2 sequences are WNHNN and SYGVQD (reference sequence). The CDR3 sequence is 11 residues long. The V end was cut by 3 bases, the J end by 4 bases, with 4 bases between. The CDR3 coding sequence is TGCGCCAGCAGTGAAGGGTACGAGCAGTACTTC. The encoded protein is CASSEGYEQYF.

The gene calls are TRBV5-1 and TRBJ2-3; TRBD1 is a possible D gene (5 bases). V was cut by 1 base and J by 0 bases, with 24 bases left in between. The CDR3 consists of 20 residues. Germline V CDR1 and CDR2: SGHRS, YFSETQ. The CDR3 nucleotides are TGCGCCAGCAGCTTGAGGGGATTAAACCGATATGAACCTAGCACAGATACGCAGTATTTT. Encoded protein: CASSLRGLNRYEPSTDTQYF.

This clone appeared a few times. The chain combines TRBV10-3 with TRBJ1-1, with 7 bases matching TRBD1. The CDR3 consists of 15 residues. V shed 6 bases and J 0 bases; nucleotides not matched to a gene: 7. Germline-derived CDR1 and CDR2 are ENHRY and SYGVKD. The CDR3 region is CAISSGQRMNTEAFF. CDR3 nucleotides: TGTGCCATCAGCTCGGGACAGCGAATGAACACTGAAGCTTTCTTT.

This clone was counted a single time. V usage is TRBV6-1 and J usage is TRBJ2-5; 9 nucleotides align to TRBD1. This CDR3 region has 15 residues. Germline-derived CDR1 and CDR2 are MNHNS and SASEGT. Losses at the gene ends were 1 base for V and 5 bases for J; bases not matched to a gene: 5. CDR3 sequence (DNA): TGTGCCAGCAGTGAAGGGACAGGGGCTCCGGAGACCCAGTACTTC. This encodes CASSEGTGAPETQYF.

The V and J genes are TRBV6-5 and TRBJ2-7, with D possibly TRBD1 on 6 matching bases. Germline CDR1 and CDR2: MNHEY and SVGAGI. The CDR3 runs to 15 residues. Trimming cost V 2 bases and J 2 bases, with 13 bases left between them. CDR3 amino acids: CASSYVQGWPYEQYF. In nucleotides, the CDR3 is TGTGCCAGCAGTTACGTTCAGGGGTGGCCCTACGAGCAGTACTTC.

This chain connects TRBV27 to TRBJ2-7; 7 nucleotides align to TRBD1. Per germline, CDR1 MNHEY and CDR2 SMNVEV (reference sequence). This CDR3 is built from 17 residues. V was pared by 6 bases and J by 2 bases, with 16 bases of the junction left unmatched. The CDR3, as DNA: TGTGCCAGCAGCACCACCAGAGGGGGCCTTACTCCCTACGAGCAGTACTTC. This gives the protein CASSTTRGGLTPYEQYF.

The chain recombines TRBV19 with TRBJ2-7, with 7 bases aligning to TRBD2. Germline V lookup: CDR1 LNHDA, CDR2 SQIVND (reference sequence). This CDR3 spans 15 amino acids. J gave up 2 bases and V 5 bases, and 9 bases lay outside the gene matches. The CDR3 DNA follows: TGTGCCAGTAGTTGGGGCCTGGGAGGGACCTACGAGCAGTACTTC. It specifies CASSWGLGGTYEQYF.

The V and J genes are TRBV5-3 and TRBJ2-7; 9 nucleotides line up with TRBD1. TRBV5-3 is an ORF; its function is uncertain. The CDR3 consists of 15 residues. With V trimmed by 6 bases and J by 2 bases, 9 bases remained unmatched. Written as DNA, the CDR3 is TGTGCCAGAAACCCACCGCGACAGGGGGCCTACGAGCAGTACTTC. As protein: CARNPPRQGAYEQYF.

V gene TRBV9 combines with J gene TRBJ2-7; TRBD2 matches at 9 bases. The CDR3 consists of 15 residues. V shed 0 bases and J 3 bases; nucleotides not matched to a gene: 4. Germline lookup yields CDR1 SGDLS and CDR2 YYNGEE. CDR3 sequence: CASSVATSGYYEQYF. The CDR3 DNA reads as TGTGCCAGCAGCGTAGCGACTAGCGGATACTACGAGCAGTACTTC.

This chain joins TRBV5-5 and TRBJ1-2, with D unclear. Trimming shortened V by 5 bases and J by 1 base, and 12 bases separated the two germline ends. Germline V gene data show CDR1 as SGHKS and CDR2 as YYEKEE (reference sequence). The CDR3 is 14 amino acids. The CDR3 DNA sequence: TGTGCCAGCAGTTACAACAGTAATAACTATGGCTACACCTTC. Its protein is CASSYNSNNYGYTF.

The count of this clone is one. The rearrangement joins TRBV11-2 to TRBJ1-2; D perhaps matches TRBD1 (6 bases). The V and J ends lost 3 bases and 1 base respectively, with 18 bases between them. The CDR3 sequence is 17 residues long. CDR1 and CDR2 from the germline V gene are SGHAT and FQNNGV. CDR3 region: CASSFPRAGHHNYGYTF. The CDR3 nucleotides are TGTGCCAGCAGCTTCCCCAGAGCGGGACACCATAACTATGGCTACACCTTC.

The V gene is TRBV19, the J gene TRBJ2-7, with 10 bases aligning to TRBD1. The CDR3 is 15 amino acids. The V gene's germline CDR1 is LNHDA and CDR2 SQIVND (reference sequence). Trimming cost V 6 bases and J 4 bases; bases outside gene matches: 9. The CDR3 DNA sequence: TGTGCCAGTAGCCGGCCGGGACAGGGGTGGTACGAGCAGTACTTC. Residues: CASSRPGQGWYEQYF.

This chain connects TRBV19 to TRBJ1-5, with 11 bases that match TRBD1. The CDR3 length is 18 residues. V shed 6 bases and J 5 bases; nucleotides not matched to a gene: 15. Germline lookup yields CDR1 LNHDA and CDR2 SQIVND (reference sequence). The CDR3 DNA sequence: TGTGCCAGTAGAGAAGATCGGGACAGGGGGTGGATTTATCAGCCCCAGCATTTT. Its protein product is CASREDRDRGWIYQPQHF.

This clone has just a few counts. Here the CDR3 reads CSVLGQGRPEAFF. As DNA, the CDR3 is TGCAGCGTCCTAGGACAGGGGAGGCCTGAAGCTTTCTTT. This chain joins TRBV29-1 and TRBJ1-1, with 9 nucleotides matching TRBD1. Trimming cost V 6 bases and J 6 bases; bases outside gene matches: 8. CDR1 is SQVTM, CDR2 ANQGSEA, per germline. This CDR3 has 13 amino acids.

This chain connects TRBV4-3 to TRBJ2-2; D not certain. This CDR3 contains 17 residues. Trimming took off 0 bases at V and 1 base at J, with 12 bases between the two ends. CDR1 is LGHNA, CDR2 YSLEER, per germline. This chain's CDR3 is CASSQDSRTGNTGELFF. The CDR3 region has the DNA TGCGCCAGCAGCCAAGATTCCCGGACGGGGAACACCGGGGAGCTGTTTTTT.

This chain joins TRBV27 and TRBJ2-7; TRBD1 aligns across 10 bases. Per the germline V gene, CDR1 is MNHEY and CDR2 is SMNVEV (reference sequence). This CDR3 region has 15 residues. Losses at the gene ends were 1 base for V and 2 bases for J; bases not matched to a gene: 2. The CDR3, as DNA: TGTGCCAGCAGTTTATATGGGACAGGGGCCTACGAGCAGTACTTC. Amino acids: CASSLYGTGAYEQYF.

The chain combines TRBV29-1 with TRBJ2-7; D gene ambiguous. Germline CDR1 is SQVTM and CDR2 is ANQGSEA. The CDR3 covers 13 residues. The V end lost 6 bases, the J end lost 4 bases, and 16 bases lay between the germline ends. The CDR3 DNA reads as TGCAGCGTGGAACGGGTGGAATCATACGAGCAGTACTTC. Its translation is CSVERVESYEQYF.

This clone was detected only once. The gene calls are TRBV6-6 and TRBJ2-7; unclear D gene. The V end lost 1 base, the J end lost 6 bases, and 7 bases lay between the germline ends. Germline V lookup: CDR1 MNHNY, CDR2 SVGAGI (reference sequence). The CDR3 extends over 12 amino acids. This CDR3 is CASSYYPREQYF. The CDR3 bases are TGTGCCAGCAGTTACTATCCGCGCGAGCAGTACTTC.